The present T cell receptor beta chain was sequenced within a study of T cells in Graves' hyperthyroidism and ophthalmopathy. Diagnostic decisions used clinical symptoms, serum thyroxine and TRAb, thyroid ultrasound and orbital computed tomography. V was clipped by 0 bases and J by 2 bases, with 21 bases between them. There are 19 residues in the CDR3. CDR1 MNHEY and CDR2 SVGEGT come from the germline V gene. The source material, RNA transcripts, was used to amplify TCR beta CDR3 regions. The HTBI primer set served for first-round RT-PCR of the TCR CDR3. TCRdb processed the multiplex PCR reads anew with MiXCR; each CDR3 protein has one entry. The data contain some 570,000 distinct CDR3 sequences, over 15% of them singletons.

This chain connects TRBV6-2 or TRBV6-3 to TRBJ2-3; D gene uncertain. The origin of this receptor is a woman aged 18-29 years with Graves' ophthalmopathy. Material for sequencing was blood. The CDR3 nucleotides are TGTGCCAGCAGTTACTCGGACCCGGCTCTTACCTACGACACAGATACGCAGTATTTT. Protein sequence: CASSYSDPALTYDTDTQYF.